These T cell receptor beta chains were read from a single sample in a study of cytomegalovirus exposure and HLA in healthy donors. TCRdb keeps only in-frame clones here, not all; method: immunoSEQ multiplex PCR. The sample carries 110,000 or so clones, roughly 80% recorded once. The sequenced sample was PBMCs. The receptors originated from a woman aged 25 to 39 in good health and CMV-seropositive. Both conserved end residues are part of each CDR3. The order of the fields is J gene, D gene, clone size, V gene, CDR3 DNA, CDR3 protein. D genes are given only for firm matches. Not all rows give a size; the values are once, few, many and, for expanded clones, a class.

TRBJ1-4	.	few	TRBV27	TGTGCCAGCAGTTTAATGAGAGCAACTAATGAAAAACTGTTTTTT	CASSLMRATNEKLFF
TRBJ2-7	.	few	TRBV27	TGTGCCAGCAGTTCCCTCCACGAGCAGTACTTC	CASSSLHEQYF
TRBJ1-5	.	.	TRBV7-9	TGTGCCAGCAGCCTGGGAGGGTATGGTCAGCCCCAGCATTTT	CASSLGGYGQPQHF
TRBJ1-4	TRBD1	.	TRBV15	TGTGCCACCAGCAGGGGACAGAATGAAAAACTGTTTTTT	CATSRGQNEKLFF
TRBJ1-6	TRBD1	.	TRBV27	TGTGCCAGCAGGGGACAGGGGACACGGGATAATTCACCCCTCCACTTT	CASRGQGTRDNSPLHF
TRBJ2-5	TRBD2	.	TRBV6-1	TGTGCCAGCAGTGAATCGGGACTAGCGGGAGAACAAGAGACCCAGTACTTC	CASSESGLAGEQETQYF
TRBJ1-1	TRBD1	.	TRBV14	TGTGCCAGCAGCCCCAACCAGGGGGCAGGGACTGAAGCTTTCTTT	CASSPNQGAGTEAFF
TRBJ1-6	.	.	TRBV6-5	TGTGCCAGCGGAGAAGAGCCTAACCCTTCACCCCTCCACTTT	CASGEEPNPSPLHF
TRBJ2-1	.	once	TRBV6-5	TGTGCCAGCAGTAGGAGAAATGAGCAGTTCTTC	CASSRRNEQFF
TRBJ1-3	TRBD1	.	TRBV5-1	TGCGCCAGCAGCCACTCAGGACAGGCGACCCGCTCTGGAAACACCATATATTTT	CASSHSGQATRSGNTIYF
TRBJ2-1	.	.	TRBV10-3	TGTGCCATCGGAGCGGCTAGCTACAATGAGCAGTTCTTC	CAIGAASYNEQFF
TRBJ1-2	.	.	TRBV4-1	TGCGCCAGCAGCCAACTCGCAGGGGCGCTTAATGGCTACACCTTC	CASSQLAGALNGYTF
TRBJ1-1	TRBD1	.	TRBV27	TGTGCCAGCAGTTTATTGACAGGGGGCACGAACACTGAAGCTTTCTTT	CASSLLTGGTNTEAFF
TRBJ2-1	TRBD2	.	TRBV29-1	TGCAGCGTTGAACGACTAGCGGGAGGGCCGGGGTCCTACAATGAGCAGTTCTTC	CSVERLAGGPGSYNEQFF
TRBJ2-3	.	once	TRBV7-9	TGTGCCAGCAGCTTATTTATACACAGCACAGATACGCAGTATTTT	CASSLFIHSTDTQYF
TRBJ2-3	TRBD2	once	TRBV10-3	TGTGCCATCGGGCTAGCGGGAGTGCGGGCAGATACGCAGTATTTT	CAIGLAGVRADTQYF
TRBJ1-2	.	.	TRBV11-3	TGTGCCAGCAGCCTCCGAGTGGAGACAGGCGGGTACACCTTC	CASSLRVETGGYTF
TRBJ2-5	.	.	TRBV7-2	TGTGCCAGCAGCTCCCTTGTGGAGACCCAGTACTTC	CASSSLVETQYF
TRBJ2-1	.	.	TRBV5-4	TGTGCCAGCAGCTTGGGTAGGGGGAATGAGCAGTTCTTC	CASSLGRGNEQFF
TRBJ1-2	TRBD1	once	TRBV10-1	TGCGCCAGCAGTTCAGACAGGGCGGATTTCCCCTATGGCTACACCTTC	CASSSDRADFPYGYTF
TRBJ1-1	TRBD1	.	TRBV6-1	TGTGCCAGCGATCGACAGGGACTCAACACTGAAGCTTTCTTT	CASDRQGLNTEAFF
TRBJ1-3	.	.	TRBV7-9	TGTGCCAGCAGCCCCGCAGGGGATATTGGAAACACCATATATTTT	CASSPAGDIGNTIYF
TRBJ2-6	TRBD2	.	TRBV6-4	TGTGCCAGCAGGGCGGGGGGTTCTGGGGCCAACGTCCTGACTTTC	CASRAGGSGANVLTF
TRBJ2-2	TRBD2	.	TRBV19	TGTGCCAGTAGTAACAGCGGGGGGATCGGGGAGCTGTTTTTT	CASSNSGGIGELFF
TRBJ2-1	TRBD2	.	TRBV7-9	TGTGCCAGCAGCCCCCGGACTAGCGGGGGCAATGAGCAGTTCTTC	CASSPRTSGGNEQFF
TRBJ2-7	.	.	TRBV7-9	TGTGCCAGCAGCGGGGGGAGCGGATTTACCTACGAGCAGTACTTC	CASSGGSGFTYEQYF
TRBJ1-3	.	.	TRBV21-1	TGTGCCAGAGAGCCACAGGGCTCCTTCTCTGGAAACACCATATATTTT	CAREPQGSFSGNTIYF
TRBJ2-1	TRBD1	once	TRBV5-1	TGCGCCAGCAGAGCAGGGGGCGACGGGGCCTGGCAGTTCTTC	CASRAGGDGAWQFF
TRBJ1-6	TRBD1	.	TRBV6-5	TGTGCCGTGAAACAGGGGAGCTCCTATAATTCACCCCTCCACTTT	CAVKQGSSYNSPLHF
TRBJ1-5	.	.	TRBV7-9	TGTGCCAGCAGCTTACTTTCAGATAGCAATCAGCCCCAGCATTTT	CASSLLSDSNQPQHF
TRBJ2-1	.	.	TRBV7-9	TGTGCCAGCAGCTTCAATCCCACTAGCTGGTTGAACAATGAGCAGTTCTTC	CASSFNPTSWLNNEQFF
TRBJ2-2	.	.	TRBV29-1	TGCAGCGTTTTCGGGGGAAGAATGACCGGGGAGCTGTTTTTT	CSVFGGRMTGELFF
TRBJ2-3	.	.	TRBV10-3	TGTGCCACCACGGCGGAATTGAGCACAGATACGCAGTATTTT	CATTAELSTDTQYF
TRBJ2-1	.	few	TRBV5-4	TGTGCCAGCAGCTTGGTAGGGGAGGCCATCTACAATGAGCAGTTCTTC	CASSLVGEAIYNEQFF
TRBJ2-3	TRBD1	.	TRBV7-2	TGTGCCAGCAGCTTAGCGGGGACAGGGAGGGGACCAGATACGCAGTATTTT	CASSLAGTGRGPDTQYF
TRBJ1-2	.	.	TRBV4-1	TGCGCCAGCAGCCAAGACCCCGACATCTTTTATGGCTACACCTTC	CASSQDPDIFYGYTF
TRBJ2-7	TRBD1	.	TRBV18	TGTGCCAGCTCGGAGGGGACAGGGAGAACCTACGAGCAGTACTTC	CASSEGTGRTYEQYF
TRBJ1-3	.	.	TRBV5-6	TGTGCCGGTAAACAGGGTGCTGGAAACACCATATATTTT	CAGKQGAGNTIYF
TRBJ1-2	.	few	TRBV27	TGTGCCAGCAGTCCGAAAGCAGGGGCTTGGGGCTACACCTTC	CASSPKAGAWGYTF
TRBJ1-3	.	.	TRBV5-6	TGTGCCAGCAGCTTTCAATCCCAGGGTGGAAACACCATATATTTT	CASSFQSQGGNTIYF
TRBJ2-3	TRBD2	.	TRBV11-3	TGTGCCAGCACCAGCGGGGGGCCGAGCACAGATACGCAGTATTTT	CASTSGGPSTDTQYF
TRBJ2-3	TRBD2	.	TRBV6-1	TGTGCCAGCACCGAGGGGCTAGCGGGGACAGATACGCAGTATTTT	CASTEGLAGTDTQYF
TRBJ1-4	.	.	TRBV6-6	TGTGCCAGCGTAACCCTAGGTACAACTAATGAAAAACTGTTTTTT	CASVTLGTTNEKLFF
TRBJ2-7	.	.	TRBV5-1	TGCGCCAGCAGCGAACAGGCCGAGCAGTACTTC	CASSEQAEQYF
TRBJ1-2	.	.	TRBV4-1	TGCGCCAGCAGCCAAGGCACCGTCAGGTATGGCTACACCTTC	CASSQGTVRYGYTF
TRBJ1-1	.	.	TRBV7-3	TGTGCCAGCAGCTTGGGGGCAGAGAACACTGAAGCTTTCTTT	CASSLGAENTEAFF
TRBJ2-7	.	.	TRBV6-5	TGTGCCAGCGGCCGAACCTACGAGCAGTACTTC	CASGRTYEQYF
TRBJ2-7	TRBD2	.	TRBV10-3	TGTGCCATCAGCGGACTAGCGGGAGCCGACTACGAGCAGTACTTC	CAISGLAGADYEQYF
TRBJ1-5	TRBD1	.	TRBV6-1	TGTGCCAGCAGTCAGGACAGGTCCAATCAGCCCCAGCATTTT	CASSQDRSNQPQHF
TRBJ1-2	TRBD1	.	TRBV30	TGTGCCTGGAGTGTGACAGGGGTCTTCTATGGCTACACCTTC	CAWSVTGVFYGYTF
TRBJ2-7	.	.	TRBV11-2	TGTGCCAGCAGCCCAGCGGACCGGGGTTCGTACGAGCAGTACTTC	CASSPADRGSYEQYF
TRBJ2-5	.	.	TRBV30	TGTGCCTGGACGAAACAGCAGCAAGAGACCCAGTACTTC	CAWTKQQQETQYF
TRBJ1-5	.	few	TRBV6-1	TGTGCCAGCTCTCGAACGGAGTCGAGGCCCCAGCATTTT	CASSRTESRPQHF
TRBJ2-3	.	.	TRBV19	TGTGCCAGTAGTATTATAGACAGGCGGGGGTCAGATACGCAGTATTTT	CASSIIDRRGSDTQYF
TRBJ1-1	.	once	TRBV19	TGTGCCAGTAGTTCCCTAAACCGGGACAAATATCGTGAAGCTTTCTTT	CASSSLNRDKYREAFF
TRBJ2-7	TRBD2	.	TRBV19	TGTGCCAGTAGCGCCGGGACTAGCTACGAGCAGTACTTC	CASSAGTSYEQYF
TRBJ1-3	.	.	TRBV12-5	TGTGCTAGTGGTTTGGGAGGATCTGGAAACACCATATATTTT	CASGLGGSGNTIYF